The T cell receptor (beta chain) under discussion was sequenced for a study of shared clonotypes between healthy human individuals. Study-wide results and limits: The authors sampled blood alone, and tissue repertoires likely differ.

Some clones are missing from TCRdb's copy, which holds only in-frame ones; the method was immunoSEQ multiplex PCR. The sample includes roughly 510,000 clones, about 75% of them seen just once. Note on this clone: Antigen specificity is unknown.

The CDR3 loop spans 17 amino acids. V lost 2 bases to trimming and J lost 4 bases, with 20 bases between them. Per germline, CDR1 MNHEY and CDR2 SMNVEV (reference sequence). The gene calls are TRBV27 and TRBJ1-1; D unresolved. The clonotype was recovered from a woman between 40 and 50 years old in good health. Some clones in this sample may be carry-over from other donors' samples. Sequenced: PBMCs. In nucleotides, the CDR3 is TGTGCCAGCAGTTTAACCCAGTATCCGGGCACTAGCACTGAAGCTTTCTTT. Its protein product is CASSLTQYPGTSTEAFF.